The T cell receptor beta chain described here comes from a study of CD8+ T cells in alopecia areata (dated by TCRdb to the late 2010s). As for the study more broadly: The treated patients took part in an open-label pilot trial in which moderate-to-severe alopecia areata was treated with oral tofacitinib at 5 to 10 mg twice daily. RNA came from the PAXgene miRNA kit for fixed scalp, the miRNeasy kit for PBMCs, and the RNeasy kit for mouse skin. Amplification of TCRbeta CDR3 regions was done by immunoSEQ multiplex PCR using 35 Vbeta forward primers and 13 Jbeta reverse primers. In humans, TCRbeta sequencing was performed on scalp tissue and on sorted CD4+ and CD8+ peripheral blood T cells from healthy controls and from patients with patchy or totalis/universalis alopecia areata. Disease severity in treated patients was measured with the SALT score, which quantifies the percentage of affected scalp surface area. Patients received tofacitinib for 6 to 18 months and were then followed off drug for 6 months to check for delayed response and recurrence. Biopsies were taken from tofacitinib-treated patients at baseline and again at 4 and 24 weeks into treatment, and several of those patients also had a later scalp biopsy. Scalp clonality was compared across normal scalp (n=4), patchy alopecia areata scalp (n=8), and alopecia totalis/universalis scalp (n=8). To study T cell clonal expansion in alopecia areata, the researchers applied high-throughput TCRbeta sequencing to both the C3H/HeJ mouse model and human patients.

The library relied on the immunoSEQ multiplex PCR assay. For TCR sequencing, RNA was extracted from every sample and reverse transcribed into cDNA to serve as template. SuperScript III was used to make first-strand cDNA, primed with a 2:1 mix of oligo-dT and random hexamers. A synthetic immune receptor repertoire was used to measure amplification bias, and any remaining bias was corrected computationally. As for how the authors treated the data: Raw reads were preprocessed to remove errors, and CDR3 was defined according to IMGT conventions as the region from the conserved cysteine to phenylalanine. Clonality was calculated as 1 minus Shannon entropy normalized by log2 of the number of productive unique TCRs. Scalp TCRbeta sequences were cross-referenced with sorted blood CD4 and CD8 repertoires so that the CD4 or CD8 identity of scalp clones could be inferred. The immuneACCESS repertoire file appears here via TCRdb, limited to in-frame rearrangements. These files lack a portion of the clones; in checked studies, under half of the deficit traces to unresolved V genes, and the cause of the others is not known. The V and J calls and clone size were taken over from that table, and D and trimming were inferred from the DNA. The table for this sample lists 100,000 to 150,000 clones; approximately 60% of them were counted only once. 4.5% to 6% of the sample rests with the top ten.

Taken from the germline V gene (reference sequence), the CDR1 and CDR2 loops are SGHNT and YYREEE. The CDR3 measures 13 amino acids from cysteine to phenylalanine. Here the CDR3 DNA is all that survives: 39 bases in frame from base 1. V is cut back by 4 bases and J by 4 bases, with 3 bases in the junction unmatched. With regard to this clone: Its recognized antigen is unknown. No base quality information exists; no much larger clone differs at one position.

Broader findings and caveats from the paper: Many expanded lesional clones were found to persist in scalp and blood during tofacitinib treatment, and relapse after treatment cessation may be partly explained by this persistence. Lesional scalp, especially in alopecia totalis/universalis, showed higher clonality and more expanded CD8+ clones than normal scalp, suggesting antigenic drive. Because the treated cohort was small and had just a single nonresponder, larger studies are needed to establish links between baseline CD8+ expansion and response. Unlike mouse skin, which is dominated by gammadelta T cells, normal human skin has resident alphabeta T cells that are also sequenced, and this complicates analysis of the scalp TCR repertoire. Compared with mice, TCR sequences shared between patients were less clear, possibly partly because of HLA diversity across the patient population. Tofacitinib significantly lowered scalp clonality and the number of expanded CD8+ clones among the top 100 scalp clones.

The time point label here, explained by the study, means: approximately 4 weeks on oral tofacitinib. The treatment or condition label corresponds to: oral pan-JAK inhibitor, 5-10 mg twice daily. From alopecia areata patients, peripheral blood was collected along with lesional scalp punch biopsies. PBMCs were isolated by density centrifugation and stained for CD3, CD4 and CD8, and CD4+ and CD8+ T cells were sorted on a FACSAria. The sequences come from CD4+ T cells sorted from blood, collected at week 4, from a patient treated with tofacitinib. The chain links TRBV5-4 with TRBJ2-7; 9 central bases correspond to TRBD1. The TCR sequence derives from a human donor with alopecia areata. The DNA reads as follows: TGTGCCAGCAGCGGCGGACAGGGGTACGAGCAGTACTTC. It encodes CASSGGQGYEQYF.